The 16 T cell receptor beta chains in this list originate from one sample, sequenced in a study of post-analysis software for immune sequencing data. Study outcomes and limitations: Comparison of patients with controls showed five TRBV segments more frequent in patients, TRBV5-6, TRBV5-1 and TRBV20-1 among them.

Included in the TCR beta cDNA libraries were unique molecular identifiers. Each CDR3 protein is one row after TCRdb ran MiXCR on the PCR reads. The data show some 690,000 distinct CDR3 sequences, over 45% seen once. These TCRs' antigens remain unknown. Sequencing was carried out using blood. These receptors all come from a girl aged 2 to 10 with multiple sclerosis.

The chain is built from TRBV19 and TRBJ2-3; 10 bases are a match to TRBD1. The CDR3 length is 15 residues. Per germline, CDR1 LNHDA and CDR2 SQIVND (reference sequence). Trimming took 4 bases from V and 5 from J; bases not matched to a gene: 6. The CDR3 nucleotides are TGTGCCAGTAGTAGTAGACAGGGGGCGAGAGATACGCAGTATTTT. Its protein is CASSSRQGARDTQYF.

The chain is built from TRBV5-1 and TRBJ2-1; weak D call: TRBD1 (6 bases). Trimming removed 5 bases from V and 4 bases from J, with 10 bases in between. The CDR3 sequence is 13 residues long. Looked up from germline, CDR1 is SGHRS and CDR2 is YFSETQ. CDR3 sequence reads: CASSFGQYNEQFF. Written as DNA, the CDR3 is TGCGCCAGCAGTTTCGGACAGTACAATGAGCAGTTCTTC.

This clonotype was found a few times. The chain's CDR3 is CASIDRAGNYGYTF. For the CDR3, the DNA is TGTGCCAGCATTGACAGGGCTGGAAACTATGGCTACACCTTC. V usage is TRBV2 and J usage is TRBJ1-2; 7 bases match TRBD1. The V and J ends lost 7 bases and 2 bases, in that order; junction bases with no gene match: 7. Germline V gives CDR1 SNHLY, CDR2 FYNNEI. The CDR3 extends over 14 amino acids.

This clonotype was recorded a few times. The rearrangement joins TRBV18 to TRBJ2-1; TRBD1 aligns across 9 bases. Trimming at V came to 3 bases and at J to 8 bases, leaving 2 bases not matched to a gene. The length of the CDR3 is 13 residues. Germline assignment: CDR1 KGHSH and CDR2 LQKENI. CDR3 in amino acids: CASSPDRGDEQFF. The DNA of the CDR3 is TGTGCCAGCTCACCCGACAGGGGGGATGAGCAGTTCTTC.

The chain carries TRBV11-3 and TRBJ2-1; 9 bases agree with TRBD2. This CDR3 contains 16 residues. The germline gives CDR1 SGHNT, CDR2 YENEEA. V trimming: 1 base; J trimming: 12 bases; junction bases outside the gene matches: 13. In nucleotides, the CDR3 is TGTGCCAGCAGCTTAGGTGGCGGGGGGGGCTTCGACGTGCAGTTCTTC. It codes for CASSLGGGGGFDVQFF.

This chain uses TRBV7-2 with TRBJ2-1; 7 nucleotides match TRBD2. Germline assignment: CDR1 SGHTA and CDR2 FQGNSA. Trimming cost V 3 bases and J 0 bases; bases outside gene matches: 8. The CDR3 is 17 residues long. The CDR3 DNA sequence: TGTGCCAGCAGCTTTTTCGACAGCGGGGCCTCCTACAATGAGCAGTTCTTC. Translated: CASSFFDSGASYNEQFF.

This chain uses TRBV7-9 with TRBJ2-1; D is unresolved. V lost 2 bases and J lost 0, with 11 bases in between. The germline gives CDR1 SEHNR, CDR2 FQNEAQ (reference sequence). The CDR3 consists of 16 residues. CDR3 region: CASSLSGLSSYNEQFF. As DNA, the CDR3 is TGTGCCAGCAGCTTATCCGGGTTGAGCTCCTACAATGAGCAGTTCTTC.

The chain has TRBV10-3 and TRBJ2-3, with a tentative D call TRBD1 (6 bases). The germline V and J ends were trimmed by 0 bases and 6 bases, with 10 bases remaining between them. The CDR3 runs to 14 residues. Germline V gene sequence: CDR1 ENHRY, CDR2 SYGVKD. CDR3 amino acids: CAISESGGRDTQYF. DNA for the CDR3: TGTGCCATCAGTGAGTCTGGGGGCAGGGATACGCAGTATTTT.

The chain is built from TRBV7-2 and TRBJ2-5; 9 positions match TRBD2. Germline-derived CDR1 and CDR2 are SGHTA and FQGNSA. The CDR3 consists of 15 residues. The V and J ends lost 1 base and 5 bases, in that order; junction bases with no gene match: 5. The CDR3 spells CASSLVAGGPETQYF. CDR3 bases: TGTGCCAGCAGCTTAGTCGCGGGGGGGCCGGAGACCCAGTACTTC.

The gene calls are TRBV13 and TRBJ2-1; TRBD2 matches 7 bases. The CDR3 is 14 amino acids. Germline values: CDR1 PRHDT, CDR2 FYEKMQ (reference sequence). V shed 5 bases, J shed 7 bases, and the junction held 8 bases outside the gene matches. CDR3: CASSPGRAPNEQFF. Written as DNA, the CDR3 is TGTGCCAGCAGCCCAGGGAGGGCTCCGAATGAGCAGTTCTTC.

CDR3 amino acids: CATSDPRAAGGYNEQFF. The CDR3 DNA reads as TGTGCCACCAGTGACCCTCGCGCGGCAGGGGGCTACAATGAGCAGTTCTTC. This chain links TRBV24-1 with TRBJ2-1; 7 bases are a match to TRBD1. The V gene end was trimmed by 4 bases and the J gene end by 3 bases; junction bases not matched to a gene: 11. Germline V gives CDR1 KGHDR, CDR2 SFDVKD. The CDR3 is made up of 17 amino acids.

The V and J genes are TRBV10-3 and TRBJ2-4; TRBD1 matches 10 bases. The end of the DNA fits TRBJ2-7 better, so the J call may be wrong. CDR1 is ENHRY, CDR2 SYGVKD, per germline. This CDR3 spans 15 amino acids. The CDR3 DNA sequence: TGTGCCATCAGTGAGGGGACAGGGGCGCCCACCGAGCAGTACTTC. This translates into CAISEGTGAPTEQYF.

This clonotype was detected once. This chain joins TRBV6-1 and TRBJ2-5; D gene unclear. The germline gives CDR1 MNHNS, CDR2 SASEGT. Trimming shortened V by 7 bases and J by 5 bases, and 8 bases separated the two germline ends. This CDR3 comprises 11 residues. CDR3 nucleotides: TGTGCCAGCAAACTAAGTGAGACCCAGTACTTC. Its protein product is CASKLSETQYF.

The chain couples TRBV29-1 to TRBJ2-3, with unresolved D. Looked up from germline, CDR1 is SQVTM and CDR2 is ANQGSEA. This CDR3 is 15 amino acids long. Trimming pared 5 bases from V and 3 bases from J, leaving 18 bases between. In nucleotides, the CDR3 is TGCAGCGTTCTAGGTGCCATCCCCAATACAGATACGCAGTATTTT. Translation gives CSVLGAIPNTDTQYF.

This chain connects TRBV20-1 to TRBJ2-3, with 9 bases identical to TRBD2. The CDR3 covers 14 residues. The germline V gene has CDR1 DFQATT and CDR2 SNEGSKA (reference sequence). Germline trimming cut 2 bases from V and 2 bases from J; bases unmatched to any gene: 2. CDR3 residues: CSARSSGITDTQYF. The CDR3 bases are TGCAGTGCTAGATCTAGCGGGATCACAGATACGCAGTATTTT.

This clonotype has only one observation. The rearrangement links TRBV7-9 to TRBJ2-7, with 13 bases aligning to TRBD2. The CDR3 is 14 amino acids. Germline V lookup: CDR1 SEHNR, CDR2 FQNEAQ (reference sequence). V shed 5 bases and J 10 bases; nucleotides not matched to a gene: 8. The CDR3 DNA reads as TGTGCCAGCAGCACTAGACTAGCGGGGGGTTCCCAGTACTTC. This gives the protein CASSTRLAGGSQYF.